This T cell receptor (beta chain) was retrieved from a study of cytomegalovirus exposure and HLA in healthy donors. Study-wide context: About 84% of roughly 430 genotyped donors fell in the Caucasian-associated ancestry cluster.

Germline CDR1 reads LGHNA; CDR2 reads YNFKEQ. V lost 0 bases and J lost 8; bases outside the gene matches: 6. The CDR3 has 17 residues. In the PCR, 60 Vbeta and 13 Jbeta primers were used. Libraries were prepared by immunoSEQ multiplex PCR; TCRdb keeps only in-frame clonotypes and omits some of them. Of roughly 99,000 clones listed, 79% were seen once; the top ten hold about 3.1%. Sequencing input: PBMCs. The clonotype was recovered from a male donor in good health and CMV-seropositive. V gene TRBV4-2 combines with J gene TRBJ2-1, with TRBD2 matching over 14 bases. This CDR3 reads CASSQETGTSGGDEQFF. CDR3 in DNA: TGTGCCAGCAGCCAAGAAACAGGGACTAGCGGGGGTGATGAGCAGTTCTTC.